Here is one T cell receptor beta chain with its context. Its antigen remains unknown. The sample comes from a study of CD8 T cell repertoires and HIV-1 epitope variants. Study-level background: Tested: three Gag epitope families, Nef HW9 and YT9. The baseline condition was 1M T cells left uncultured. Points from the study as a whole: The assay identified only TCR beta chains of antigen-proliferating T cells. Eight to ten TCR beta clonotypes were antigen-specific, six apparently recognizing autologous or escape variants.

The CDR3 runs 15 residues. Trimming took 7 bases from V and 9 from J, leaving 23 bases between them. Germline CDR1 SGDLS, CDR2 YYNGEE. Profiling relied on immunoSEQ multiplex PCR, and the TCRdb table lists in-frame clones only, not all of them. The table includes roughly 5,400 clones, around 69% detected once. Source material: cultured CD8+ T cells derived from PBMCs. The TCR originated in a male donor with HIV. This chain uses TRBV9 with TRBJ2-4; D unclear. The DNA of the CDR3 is TGTGCCAGCGAGAAGGGATCGGCATCCCGCGGCATTCAGTACTTC. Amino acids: CASEKGSASRGIQYF.